Listed below are T cell receptor beta chains from one sample, sequenced in a study of T cells in localized non-small cell lung cancer. The method was immunoSEQ multiplex PCR; TCRdb's version includes in-frame clones alone and lacks a portion of them. Here the sample spans under 150,000 clones, more than 70% being singletons. The sample consisted of peripheral blood, taken before any cancer treatment. These receptors were collected from a female donor aged 60 or older with stage I lung adenocarcinoma. Both conserved end residues are trimmed from each CDR3.

TRBV28 | ASSFGHEKLF
TRBV7-2 | ASSRKILGRGTDTQY
TRBV27 | ASGPTGRYGYT
TRBV11-2 | ASSLDGLAGGLPYNEQF
TRBV14 | ASSLGPSYGYT
TRBV21-1 | ASSKGAEDEQY
TRBV23-1 | ASSPLERAFHDNEQF
TRBV5-4 | ASSLVGGTGGSRELF
TRBV19 | ASTPGRLAGDEQY
TRBV28 | ASSPPGANYGYT
TRBV29-1 | SVAAGMNTEAF
TRBV5-6 | ASSLSGRAGETQY
TRBV7-3 | ASSPQPTGSTGELF
TRBV19 | ASSIGTGIGELF
TRBV28 | ASSLVGETQY
TRBV5-4 | ASSLPGRAINEQF
TRBV7-9 | ASSSVQGVAYNEQF
TRBV7-9 | ASSTQGRGTEAF
TRBV10-3 | ATRGTEAF
TRBV9 | ASSLRGDNQPQH
TRBV13 | ASSRTGSSSYEQY
TRBV7-3 | ASSPRTSSSYNEQF
TRBV14 | ASSPKPNTEAF
TRBV28 | ASRETSGRHNQPQH
TRBV19 | ASSWRTGPYEQY
TRBV30 | AWTDQGAEQY
TRBV11-2 | ASSLEGTGGRETQY
TRBV27 | ASSLNQGAGNTIY
TRBV9 | ASSVGASGYSYNEQF
TRBV7-6 | ASSLGGASGNTIY
TRBV21-1 | ASSNNRRERGYEQY
TRBV10-3 | AISGEGDSNQPQH
TRBV19 | ASSIRVLQGVGYT
TRBV4-1 | ASSQDRPAETQY
TRBV2 | ASSEGELAGPDTQY
TRBV7-9 | ASSPVAGGTVDEQF
TRBV5-1 | ASSLGGISYNEQF
TRBV29-1 | SVAGTGRYEQY
TRBV30 | AWYGLARTGELF
TRBV20-1 | SAREPTQY
TRBV27 | ASRYRPGANVLT
TRBV15 | ATSRGAGTSYEQY
TRBV6-6 | ASSYSRWTDTQY
TRBV7-9 | ASSPGLAGGPLHEQY
TRBV11-2 | ASSNKGEAGEF